Included here is one T cell receptor (beta chain) sequence, with context. This clonotype was seen a few times. Its antigen remains undetermined. No quality values exist for individual bases; no much larger clone is one base distant. Stable Graves' hyperthyroidism was defined as the absence of progression to ophthalmopathy over 18 months of follow-up. Hyperthyroidism patients were newly diagnosed, with disease duration under 2 months, and aged 18 to 65 years. The study excluded patients with uncontrolled infections, other autoimmune diseases, pregnancy or lactation. Diagnoses were established on the basis of clinical symptoms, serum thyroxine and TRAb, thyroid ultrasound, and orbital computed tomography. PBMCs were isolated from around 10 ml of fresh peripheral blood by Ficoll-Paque density gradient centrifugation. Total RNA was extracted using Trizol reagent, and RNA quality was assessed on an Agilent 2100 Bioanalyzer.

Amplification of TCR beta CDR3 regions was carried out from RNA transcripts. The first round of RT-PCR for the TCR CDR3 was performed with the HTBI primer set and the Qiagen OneStep RT-PCR kit. Libraries were constructed in a second round of multiplex PCR, after which size selection and purification were performed. Libraries were sequenced paired-end with 100 bp reads on an Illumina HiSeq2000. The source study handled its data this way. SOAPnuke was used to process the raw data, with reads discarded if the reads contained adapters or uncalled bases, had a mean Phred below 15, or lacked an exact constant-primer or identifier match. High-quality paired reads were merged with COPE v1.2.5, and unique nucleotide sequences were defined as clonotypes. MiTCR v1.1 was used to align clonotypes to the IMGT TRBV, TRBD and TRBJ reference segments. The analysis included only V-J combinations with a frequency above 0.0001, which together covered approximately 99% of the repertoires. The TCS score was defined as the ratio of F50 (clonal expansion) to E x V (chaos), calculated using BLOSUM62-based TCRdist between CDR3 peptides within each V-J. Welch's t-statistics and random forest reduced roughly 500 V-J features to about 12, which were used in a naive Bayes classifier (R e1071). The public sequencing data were trimmed at Q25 with fastp and processed into clonotypes with MiXCR by TCRdb, which kept only in-frame beta chains. Identical CDR3 protein sequences are pooled into one entry, listed with their most common genes and DNA. TCRdb, rather than the study authors, made the V and J calls. The table for this sample lists fewer than 600,000 distinct CDR3 sequences; about 15% of them were counted only once. The ten largest account for around a sixth of the sample.

The data are from a study of T cells in Graves' hyperthyroidism and ophthalmopathy (dated by TCRdb to the late 2010s). Regarding the research as a whole: Peripheral blood was collected at initial diagnosis, before any treatment. To identify distinguishing TCR V-J signatures, a discovery cohort of about 95 patients was used, comprising 40 to 45 with Graves' ophthalmopathy and 57 with stable Graves' hyperthyroidism. Prospective prediction of ophthalmopathy was tested in an independent validation cohort of approximately 19 hyperthyroidism patients and 17 patients who later progressed to ophthalmopathy. For training and testing, the 80 to 100 patients in the discovery cohort were randomly divided in a 7:3 ratio. In addition, the study compared T-cell repertoires in thyroid tissue and in blood from roughly six Graves' hyperthyroidism patients. After sampling, hyperthyroidism patients received methimazole starting at 30 mg daily, and ophthalmopathy patients received high-dose intravenous methylprednisolone. According to the paper, TCR Vbeta CDR3 sequencing was carried out on about 140 peripheral blood samples, which came from approximately 41 ophthalmopathy, some 73 hyperthyroidism and about 17 progressor patients.

Taken from the germline V gene, the CDR1 and CDR2 loops are SQVTM and ANQGSEA. V is pruned by 0 bases and J by 3 bases, leaving 4 bases of the junction without a gene match. The cysteine opens and the phenylalanine closes a CDR3 of 15 amino acids. The DNA shown is the 45-base CDR3, in frame from base 1. Beyond this particular receptor, the publication reports: In validation, the model predicted progression to ophthalmopathy with just under 71% sensitivity and 72% to 75% specificity, a median of 6.5 months before onset. No statistical method was used to set the sample size in advance, and investigators knew the group allocation. Blood samples also contained most of the expanded thyroid clonotypes (frequency above 0.001), which suggests that blood repertoires may reflect thyroid immune responses. In cross-validation, a model built on a 13 V-J signature told ophthalmopathy apart from stable hyperthyroidism with roughly 87% sensitivity and around 84% specificity, and in testing the same model reached 80%/75%.

The receptor was isolated from a woman under 30 with Graves' hyperthyroidism. The sequenced sample was blood. The sequence joins TRBV29-1 to TRBJ1-2, with TRBD1 identical over 10 junction bases. The CDR3: CSVEEWDRGDYGYTF. The bases are TGCAGCGTTGAAGAATGGGACAGGGGTGACTATGGCTACACCTTC.